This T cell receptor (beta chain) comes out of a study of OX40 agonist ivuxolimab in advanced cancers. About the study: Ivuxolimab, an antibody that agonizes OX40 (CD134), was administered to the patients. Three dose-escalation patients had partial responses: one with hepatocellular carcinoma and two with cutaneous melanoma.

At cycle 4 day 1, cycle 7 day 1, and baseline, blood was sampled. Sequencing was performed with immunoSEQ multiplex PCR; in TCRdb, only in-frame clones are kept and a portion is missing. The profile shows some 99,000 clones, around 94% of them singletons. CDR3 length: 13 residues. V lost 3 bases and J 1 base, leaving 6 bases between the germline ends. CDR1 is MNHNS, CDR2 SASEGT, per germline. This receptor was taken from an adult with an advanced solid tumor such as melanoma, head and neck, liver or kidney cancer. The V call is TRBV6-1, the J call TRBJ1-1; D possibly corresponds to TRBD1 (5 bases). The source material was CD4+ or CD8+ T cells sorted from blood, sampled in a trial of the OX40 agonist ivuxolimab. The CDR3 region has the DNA TGTGCCAGCAGTGAGACAGCGAACACTGAAGCTTTCTTT. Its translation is CASSETANTEAFF.